This T cell receptor beta chain was profiled in a study of PD-L1 blockade in urothelial cancer listed by TCRdb under 2017. Context from the whole study: All patients started therapy around 2014 and received atezolizumab 1,200 mg intravenously every 3 weeks. About 90% of the roughly 30 patients were identified as males with urothelial cancer of bladder origin, and a prior smoking history was reported by 18 of 29 patients. An ECOG performance status of 0 or 1 was recorded for the patients, and 0 to 3 prior chemotherapy regimens had been received by the patients. Blood samples were analyzed at 3 weeks after treatment start (second dose) and at 6 weeks after treatment start. Blood samples yielded a median of about 150,000 T cells and around 80,000 unique TCRs, with median clonality 0.080. An exploratory multi-omic analysis was conducted of the somatic, immune and clinical correlates of response to PD-L1 blockade with atezolizumab in urothelial cancer. Pretreatment tumor samples, along with matched peripheral blood serially collected before and after atezolizumab treatment, were subjected to TCR sequencing. Durable clinical benefit was defined as a progression-free survival longer than 6 months, and TCR features were additionally tested against progression-free survival and overall survival. In the same patients, pretreatment tumors underwent whole exome sequencing and RNA sequencing in addition to TCR sequencing. Under 10 patients achieved durable clinical benefit and fewer than 25 did not. Pretreatment blood TCR-seq was available for twenty-nine patients, at least one posttreatment blood collection was obtained for some 24 patients, and tumor TCR-seq was available for some 24 patients.

The CDR3 spans 17 residues, from the cysteine through the phenylalanine. Of all the DNA, just the CDR3 is kept, 51 bases in frame from base 1. Cut back by 5 bases and 4 bases, the V and J ends lie 21 bases apart. From the germline V gene (reference sequence), CDR1 is SGHNT and CDR2 is YYREEE. This clone appeared a single time. No cognate antigen has been identified for it. One base away there is no much larger clone; base qualities are not given. To estimate absolute template abundance from read counts, synthetic TCR analog templates were spiked into each PCR. The immunoSEQ assay used bias-controlled V and J gene primers to amplify TCRbeta CDR3 regions from genomic DNA. Rearranged TCRbeta segments were sequenced at approximately 20X coverage. As for how the authors treated the data: Sequencing errors were corrected by clustering, and CDR3s were annotated against IMGT so that V, D and J genes could be assigned. Only productive TCRbeta rearrangements were used in downstream analyses, excluding out-of-frame or stop-codon sequences. Clonality was calculated as one minus the Shannon entropy normalized by the log of the number of unique productive sequences. Fisher's exact test with Benjamini-Hochberg correction, using a cutoff of adjusted p below 0.01, was how clones that differed between time points or between blood and tumor were identified. What TCRdb holds here is the immuneACCESS table cut down to in-frame rearrangements. Part of the clones is not present; checked against another copy, under half of the missing clones reflect an unresolved V gene, and the others are unexplained. From that table come the V and J calls and clone size; the DNA was used to work out D and trimming. The sample profile shows more than 45,000 clones; about nine tenths of them were found once. Roughly 3.6% of the sample belongs to the ten largest clones.

Points the paper makes about the study in general: Because of the small sample size (n ≈ 29) and the many exploratory analyses performed, the results are intended to be regarded as hypothesis-generating. At 3 weeks after the start of treatment, tumor-associated TCR clones in peripheral blood had expanded more in patients with durable benefit (n ≈ 20, p = 0.022). Improved progression-free and overall survival was associated with having pretreatment peripheral blood TCR clonality below the median.

A total of 25 to 30 patients with locally advanced or metastatic urothelial carcinoma, treated at Memorial Sloan Kettering on a trial protocol, made up the cohort. Peripheral blood mononuclear cells were collected pretreatment and during treatment, at between 1 and 8 total time points per patient. The Qiagen DNeasy Blood extraction kit was used to purify genomic DNA from total PBMCs and tumor samples. Collected pretreatment and during treatment, PBMCs were isolated and stored as previously described. This clonotype was sampled from an elderly man with urothelial cancer. The specimen was PBMCs, collected around atezolizumab (anti-PD-L1) treatment. Rearrangement joined TRBV5-4 to TRBJ2-2; the D region possibly corresponds to TRBD2 (9 bases align). The CDR3 here reads CASSPGGGRGGTGELFF. The DNA sequence follows: TGTGCCAGCAGTCCAGGGGGCGGGAGGGGAGGCACCGGGGAGCTGTTTTTT.